This TCR beta chain is drawn from a study of CD8 T cells in ankylosing spondylitis. Regarding the study as a whole: Ankylosing spondylitis blood appeared to be characterized by a TCR beta motif of about 8 highly homologous variants. Peripheral blood held disease-linked clones only at relatively low frequency, and these were CD8+. Reportedly, disease-linked clones are significantly enriched in ankylosing spondylitis patients' matched synovial fluid. Past studies reported some motif variants in reactive arthritis synovial fluid and blood.

CDR1 SQVTM and CDR2 ANQGSEA come from the germline V gene. Trimming cost V 0 bases and J 0 bases; bases outside gene matches: 1. This CDR3 region has 15 residues. Worth noting for this clonotype: Its antigen is undetermined.

MiXCR, applied by TCRdb to the 5' RACE reads, yields one record per CDR3 protein. Here the sample spans fewer than 250,000 distinct CDR3 sequences, 30% to 40% being singletons. The sequenced sample consisted of blood, either unsorted or a sorted T cell fraction (not recorded which). The source is a male donor with ankylosing spondylitis or in good health (not recorded which). The chain combines TRBV29-1 with TRBJ2-3, with 9 bases fitting TRBD2. The CDR3 loop is CSVEEAGGSTDTQYF. The CDR3 DNA reads as TGCAGCGTTGAAGAGGCGGGGGGGAGCACAGATACGCAGTATTTT.